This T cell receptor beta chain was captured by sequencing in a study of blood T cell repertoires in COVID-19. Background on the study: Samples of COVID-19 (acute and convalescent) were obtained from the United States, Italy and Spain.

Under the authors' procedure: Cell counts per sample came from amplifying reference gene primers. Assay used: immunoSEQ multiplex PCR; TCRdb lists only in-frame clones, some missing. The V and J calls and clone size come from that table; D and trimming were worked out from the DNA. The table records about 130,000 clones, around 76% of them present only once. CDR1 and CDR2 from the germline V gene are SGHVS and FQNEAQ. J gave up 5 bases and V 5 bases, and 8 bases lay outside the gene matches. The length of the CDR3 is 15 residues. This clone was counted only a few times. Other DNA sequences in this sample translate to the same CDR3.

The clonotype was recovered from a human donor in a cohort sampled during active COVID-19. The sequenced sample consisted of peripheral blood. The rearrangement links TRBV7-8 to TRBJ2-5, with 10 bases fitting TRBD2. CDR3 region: CASSPQRGGRETQYF. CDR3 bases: TGTGCCAGCAGCCCCCAGCGGGGGGGCAGGGAGACCCAGTACTTC. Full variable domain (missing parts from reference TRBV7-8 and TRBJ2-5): GAGVSQSPRYKVAKRGQDVALRCDPISGHVSLFWYQQALGQGPEFLTYFQNEAQLDKSGLPSDRFFAERPEGSVSTLKIQRTQQEDSAVYLCASSPQRGGRETQYFGPGTRLLVL.